These T cell receptor beta chains were read from a single sample in a study of blood T cell repertoires in COVID-19. The repertoire was sequenced with immunoSEQ multiplex PCR; TCRdb's copy has only in-frame clones and lacks some. The sample shows 250,000 to 300,000 clones, 70% to 90% of them seen only once. Input material: PBMCs or T cells enriched from blood (not recorded which). Source of these receptors: a woman younger than 45 who had recovered from COVID-19. Each CDR3 is given with its conserved first and last residue. The order of the fields is V gene, J gene, clone size, D gene, CDR3 DNA, CDR3 protein. D genes are given only for firm matches. A clone size is listed for some rows: how often the clone was seen (once, few, many), or a class if it is expanded.

V: TRBV19
J: TRBJ2-7
size: NA
D: NA
DNA: TGTGCCAGTAGTCGCGGGCCCCACGAGCAGTACTTC
CDR3: CASSRGPHEQYF

V: TRBV7-2
J: TRBJ1-2
size: NA
D: NA
DNA: TGTGCCAGCAGCTTAGTCCCGGGCAGGGTGTCGGACTATGGCTACACCTTC
CDR3: CASSLVPGRVSDYGYTF

V: TRBV28
J: TRBJ1-1
size: once
D: TRBD1
DNA: TGTGCCAGCAACAGGGGGTGGTTGGACACTGAAGCTTTCTTT
CDR3: CASNRGWLDTEAFF

V: TRBV28
J: TRBJ1-5
size: once
D: TRBD1
DNA: TGTGCCAGCACCTTAGGGACAGGGCTCAATCAGCCCCAGCATTTT
CDR3: CASTLGTGLNQPQHF

V: TRBV9
J: TRBJ1-4
size: NA
D: NA
DNA: TGTGCCAGCAGCGTAGGGGCGGGGAGGGGAGAAAAACTGTTTTTT
CDR3: CASSVGAGRGEKLFF

V: TRBV14
J: TRBJ2-3
size: NA
D: TRBD1
DNA: TGTGCCAGCAGCCCGACAGGGGGAATCACAGATACGCAGTATTTT
CDR3: CASSPTGGITDTQYF

V: TRBV28
J: TRBJ2-1
size: NA
D: TRBD1
DNA: TGTGCCACCGCCGGGACAGGGGGCCCGAGTGAGCAGTTCTTC
CDR3: CATAGTGGPSEQFF

V: TRBV5-1
J: TRBJ2-5
size: once
D: NA
DNA: TGCGCCAGCAGCTTGGAGGAGGAGACCCAGTACTTC
CDR3: CASSLEEETQYF

V: TRBV6-6
J: TRBJ2-1
size: NA
D: NA
DNA: TGTGCCAGCAGATTAGGACAGAGCTCCTACAATGAGCAGTTCTTC
CDR3: CASRLGQSSYNEQFF

V: TRBV29-1
J: TRBJ2-1
size: NA
D: TRBD2
DNA: TGCAGCGGGAGAAGAGAGCGGGAGAACAATGAGCAGTTCTTC
CDR3: CSGRRERENNEQFF

V: TRBV11-2
J: TRBJ1-2
size: few
D: TRBD1
DNA: TGTGCCAGCAGCTTACCGGGGACAGATGGCTACACCTTC
CDR3: CASSLPGTDGYTF

V: TRBV27
J: TRBJ2-5
size: NA
D: TRBD2
DNA: TGTGCCAGCAGCAACGCAGGGAGGGGAGAGACCCAGTACTTC
CDR3: CASSNAGRGETQYF

V: TRBV9
J: TRBJ1-3
size: NA
D: NA
DNA: TGTGCCAGCAGGGGCAGTGGAAACACCATATATTTT
CDR3: CASRGSGNTIYF

V: TRBV5-6
J: TRBJ1-6
size: NA
D: NA
DNA: TGTGCCAGCAGCTTGGGACCGGGACCCCTCCACTTT
CDR3: CASSLGPGPLHF

V: TRBV5-1
J: TRBJ2-3
size: once
D: NA
DNA: TGCGCCAGCAGCTTGGCCTGGACAGGACTATCAGATACGCAGTATTTT
CDR3: CASSLAWTGLSDTQYF

V: TRBV27
J: TRBJ1-1
size: NA
D: NA
DNA: TGTGCCAGCAGTTTGCCTTACAGGGAAAGTCCGATGAACACTGAAGCTTTCTTT
CDR3: CASSLPYRESPMNTEAFF

V: TRBV19
J: TRBJ2-3
size: NA
D: NA
DNA: TGTGCCAGTAGTATAGTTGGAGGGCGGAGCACAGATACGCAGTATTTT
CDR3: CASSIVGGRSTDTQYF

V: TRBV18
J: TRBJ2-7
size: NA
D: TRBD1
DNA: TGTGCCAGCTCACCGACAGGGGGAGGCCTCGAGCAGTACTTC
CDR3: CASSPTGGGLEQYF

V: TRBV9
J: TRBJ2-1
size: NA
D: TRBD2
DNA: TGTGCCAGCAGCGTAGCCGGGGGGGGCTACAATGAGCAGTTCTTC
CDR3: CASSVAGGGYNEQFF

V: TRBV9
J: TRBJ1-1
size: NA
D: NA
DNA: TGTGCCAGCAGCGTAAGCGGGACGAACACTGAAGCTTTCTTT
CDR3: CASSVSGTNTEAFF

V: TRBV7-3
J: TRBJ2-4
size: NA
D: TRBD2
DNA: TGTGCCAGCAGCTTATGGCTAGCGGGGGGAGAAAACATTCAGTACTTC
CDR3: CASSLWLAGGENIQYF

V: TRBV30
J: TRBJ2-7
size: NA
D: TRBD1
DNA: TGTGCCTGGAGTGCGGACAGGGAAGTCTACGAGCAGTACTTC
CDR3: CAWSADREVYEQYF